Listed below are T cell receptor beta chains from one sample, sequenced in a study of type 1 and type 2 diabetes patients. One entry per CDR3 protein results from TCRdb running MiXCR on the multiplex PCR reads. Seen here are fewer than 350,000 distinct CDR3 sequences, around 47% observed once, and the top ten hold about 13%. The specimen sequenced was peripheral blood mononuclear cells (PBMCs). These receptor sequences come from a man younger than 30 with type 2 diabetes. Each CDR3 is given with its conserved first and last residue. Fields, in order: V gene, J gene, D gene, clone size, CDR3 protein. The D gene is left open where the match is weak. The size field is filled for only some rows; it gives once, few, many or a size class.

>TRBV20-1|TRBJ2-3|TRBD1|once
CSASYPKTGPNTQYF
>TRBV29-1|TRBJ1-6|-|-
CSVGGSKGHSPLHF
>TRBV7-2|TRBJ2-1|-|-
CASRPFGLSNNEQFF
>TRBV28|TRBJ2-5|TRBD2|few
CASSPHSGRRETQYF
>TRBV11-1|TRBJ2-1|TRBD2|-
CAGSLGPGSGRANEQFF
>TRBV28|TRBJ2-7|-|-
CASSLPGTLSYEQYF
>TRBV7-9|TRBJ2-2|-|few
CASGRTGSNTGELFF
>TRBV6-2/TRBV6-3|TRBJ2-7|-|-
CASSYRRSSYEQYF
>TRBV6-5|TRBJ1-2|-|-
CASSYSSQIAYGYTF
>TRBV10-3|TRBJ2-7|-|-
CARDRSYEQYF
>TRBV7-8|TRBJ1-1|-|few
CASSSGTGLGSAEAFF
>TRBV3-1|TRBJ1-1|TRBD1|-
CASSQDLGTAEAFF
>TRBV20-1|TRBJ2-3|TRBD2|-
CSELSGGTDTQYF
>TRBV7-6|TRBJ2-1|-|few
CASSLDPGGSYNEQFF
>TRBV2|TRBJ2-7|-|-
CASSDLQDHDYSLEQYF
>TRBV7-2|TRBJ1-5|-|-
CASSPTGGNQPQHF
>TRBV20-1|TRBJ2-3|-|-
CSAPRQAGDTQYF
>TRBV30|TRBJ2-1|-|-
CAWSPGLEQFF
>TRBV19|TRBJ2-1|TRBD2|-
CASRTSGKDALEFF
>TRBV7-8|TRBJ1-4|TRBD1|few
CASRKGQGTTNEKLFF
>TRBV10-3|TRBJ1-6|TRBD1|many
CAISESRGPYSPLHF
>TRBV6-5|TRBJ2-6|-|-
CASKGFASSGANVLTF
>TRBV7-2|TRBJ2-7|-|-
CASSPGPGGYEQYF
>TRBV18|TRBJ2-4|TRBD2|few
CASSSGLAKNIQYF
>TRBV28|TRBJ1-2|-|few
CASTTTVVPSGYYGYTF
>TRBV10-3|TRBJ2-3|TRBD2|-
CAISESTVASGISTQYF
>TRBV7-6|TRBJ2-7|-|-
CASTFSHEQYF
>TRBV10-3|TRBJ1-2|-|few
CAITPDTSVGYTF
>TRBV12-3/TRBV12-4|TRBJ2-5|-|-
CASSPARTQYF
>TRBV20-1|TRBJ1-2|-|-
CSATTSGGGGYTF
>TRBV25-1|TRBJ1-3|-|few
CASRFGADGNTIYF
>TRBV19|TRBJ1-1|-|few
CASSTYRDMNTEAFF
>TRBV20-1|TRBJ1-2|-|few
CSARQGVGYTF
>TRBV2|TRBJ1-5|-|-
CASAPTMNSNQPQHF
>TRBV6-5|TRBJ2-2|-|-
CASSKDGNTGELFF
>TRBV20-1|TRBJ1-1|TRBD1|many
CSAPRQGTFQTEAFF
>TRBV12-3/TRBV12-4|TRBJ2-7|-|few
CASSLNLFEYF
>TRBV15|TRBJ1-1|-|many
CATSWEAEAEAFF
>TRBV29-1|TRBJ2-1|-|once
CSVEAEGYNEQFF